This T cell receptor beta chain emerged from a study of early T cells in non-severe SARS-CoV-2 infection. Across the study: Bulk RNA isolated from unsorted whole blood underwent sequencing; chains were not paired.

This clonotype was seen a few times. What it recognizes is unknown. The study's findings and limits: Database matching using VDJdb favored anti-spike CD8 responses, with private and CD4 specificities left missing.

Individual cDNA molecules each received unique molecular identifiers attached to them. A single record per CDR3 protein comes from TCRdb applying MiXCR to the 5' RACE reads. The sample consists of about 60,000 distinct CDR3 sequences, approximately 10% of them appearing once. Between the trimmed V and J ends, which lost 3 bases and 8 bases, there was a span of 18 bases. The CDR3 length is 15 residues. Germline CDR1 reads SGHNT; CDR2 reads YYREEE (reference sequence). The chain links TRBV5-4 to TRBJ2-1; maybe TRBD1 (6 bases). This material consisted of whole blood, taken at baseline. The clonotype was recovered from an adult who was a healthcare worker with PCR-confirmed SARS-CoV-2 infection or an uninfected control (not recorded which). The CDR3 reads CASSWKVGPGDEQFF. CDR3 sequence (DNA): TGTGCCAGCAGCTGGAAAGTAGGGCCAGGGGATGAGCAGTTCTTC.